Shown below are 26 T cell receptor beta chains from a single sample sequenced in a study of regulatory T cells in long-lasting Graves disease. The time point was: newly diagnosed GD, antithyroid drugs for less than 3 months. TCR sequences were obtained from RNA taken from PBMCs. CDR3-region Arm-PCR and iRepertoire HTBI primers produced the TCR beta libraries. TCRdb redid the calling of the multiplex PCR reads with MiXCR, one entry per CDR3 protein. There are approximately 540,000 distinct CDR3 sequences in the sample; 9.5% to 15% occur only once, and about 8.9% lies in the top ten. The same specimen was also included in a second study, on T cells in Graves' hyperthyroidism and ophthalmopathy.

The source was peripheral blood mononuclear cells (PBMCs), collected at new diagnosis, from a patient treated with antithyroid drugs. The receptors originated from a woman aged 25 to 39 with Graves disease.

The rearrangement uses TRBV4-3 and TRBJ2-2, with D unclear. The V and J ends lost 0 bases and 2 bases respectively, with 4 bases between them. The CDR3 has 14 amino acids. Germline CDR1 LGHNA, CDR2 YSLEER. CDR3 sequence (DNA): TGCGCCAGCAGCCAAGACGTCAACACCGGGGAGCTGTTTTTT. Its protein product is CASSQDVNTGELFF.

This clonotype was counted at least ten times. The chain joins TRBV7-9 to TRBJ2-7, with 10 bases fitting TRBD1. Germline V CDR1 and CDR2: SEHNR, FQNEAQ (reference sequence). V lost 5 bases and J lost 5; bases outside the gene matches: 9. There are 15 residues in the CDR3. This chain's CDR3 is CASSPPGTGEDEQYF. The DNA for the CDR3 is TGTGCCAGCAGCCCGCCCGGGACAGGGGAAGACGAGCAGTACTTC.

This clonotype has only a few counts. CDR3 sequence reads: CASKGSYYTDTQYF. The CDR3 nucleotides read TGTGCCAGTAAGGGTAGTTATTACACAGATACGCAGTATTTT. The V call is TRBV19, the J call TRBJ2-3; D is undetermined. Trimming cost V 7 bases and J 2 bases, with 13 bases left between them. The CDR3 is 14 amino acids. CDR1 and CDR2 from the germline V gene are LNHDA and SQIVND (reference sequence).

This clonotype was found a few times. This rearrangement joins TRBV7-9 to TRBJ2-1; D call uncertain. Trimming cost V 5 bases and J 8 bases, with 16 bases left between them. The CDR3 totals 14 residues. Germline CDR1 SEHNR, CDR2 FQNEAQ (reference sequence). The CDR3 here is CASSTDWPTDEQFF. The CDR3 DNA reads as TGTGCCAGCAGCACCGATTGGCCAACCGATGAGCAGTTCTTC.

This clonotype was seen a few times. This chain uses TRBV28 with TRBJ2-7, with D unclear. Trimming pared 1 base from V and 3 bases from J, leaving 10 bases between. This CDR3 comprises 14 residues. Germline V lookup: CDR1 MDHEN, CDR2 SYDVKM. The CDR3 loop reads CASSLLELNYEQYF. As DNA, the CDR3 is TGTGCCAGCAGTTTATTAGAACTGAACTACGAGCAGTACTTC.

This clonotype was seen ten or more times. CDR3 loop: CASSQTLTDPEAFF. The CDR3 region has the DNA TGTGCCAGCTCACAGACCCTGACAGACCCTGAAGCTTTCTTT. The rearrangement links TRBV18 to TRBJ1-1; D may be TRBD1 (5 bases). V was pared by 4 bases and J by 6 bases, with 15 bases between. The CDR3 contains 14 residues. Germline CDR1 reads KGHSH; CDR2 reads LQKENI.

This clonotype has at least ten counts. This chain uses TRBV5-5 with TRBJ1-5; D not resolved. CDR1 SGHKS and CDR2 YYEKEE come from the germline V gene (reference sequence). The CDR3 contains 16 residues. Trimming cost V 1 base and J 0 bases, with 11 bases left between them. The CDR3 DNA reads as TGTGCCAGCAGCTTGCAGGTCGGCGATAGCAATCAGCCCCAGCATTTT. Its translation is CASSLQVGDSNQPQHF.

This clonotype came up many times. V and J are TRBV11-2 and TRBJ1-3, with no clear D. The CDR3 runs to 13 residues. Trimming took off 5 bases at V and 1 base at J, with 6 bases between the two ends. Germline V lookup: CDR1 SGHAT, CDR2 FQNNGV. DNA for the CDR3: TGTGCCAGCAGCCTAAAGTCTGGAAACACCATATATTTT. This sequence encodes CASSLKSGNTIYF.

This clonotype was recorded many times. The V and J genes are TRBV5-6 and TRBJ2-5, with D perhaps TRBD1 (6 bases). This CDR3 has 15 residues. V lost 4 bases to trimming and J lost 4 bases, with 17 bases between them. Germline V gene data show CDR1 as SGHDT and CDR2 as YYEEEE. The CDR3 loop is CASSRMATGIETQYF. In nucleotides, the CDR3 is TGTGCCAGCAGCCGGATGGCCACAGGGATAGAGACCCAGTACTTC.

This clonotype was observed at least ten times. The rearrangement joins TRBV20-1 to TRBJ2-1, with 8 bases identical to TRBD2. The trim removed 6 bases at V and 4 bases at J, leaving 14 bases unmatched. CDR1 and CDR2 from the germline V gene are DFQATT and SNEGSKA (reference sequence). The CDR3 has 16 amino acids. The CDR3, as DNA: TGCAGTGCCACCGCGGGTAGCGGGACCCGATACAATGAGCAGTTCTTC. Translation gives CSATAGSGTRYNEQFF.

This clonotype appeared many times. This chain links TRBV7-2 with TRBJ1-6; D gene ambiguous. V dropped 1 base and J dropped 10 bases, with 14 bases sitting between them. Germline V gives CDR1 SGHTA, CDR2 FQGNSA. CDR3 length: 15 amino acids. The CDR3 nucleotides are TGTGCCAGCAGCTTAGGAGTGACCAATCCCTCACCCCTCCACTTT. It yields the protein CASSLGVTNPSPLHF.

On this clonotype: At one end the junction does not follow the germline gene, possibly because of a read error. The chain combines TRBV20-1 with TRBJ1-1, with D possibly being TRBD1 (6 bases). From germline, CDR1 is DFQATT and CDR2 SNEGSKA (reference sequence). The CDR3 runs 15 residues. The CDR3 DNA is TGCAGTGCTAGAGATCAGTCGGGGGGCCAAACTGAAGCTCTCTTT. It specifies CSARDQSGGQTEALF.

There are many counts of this clonotype. This sequence joins TRBV30 and TRBJ1-5; D remains unclear. Per the germline V gene, CDR1 is GTSNPN and CDR2 is SVGIG (reference sequence). The CDR3 is made up of 13 amino acids. Trimming shortened V by 2 bases and J by 9 bases, and 14 bases separated the two germline ends. CDR3 nucleotides: TGTGCCTGGAGTTCTGACGCCCCCTCGCCCCAGCATTTT. Its protein product is CAWSSDAPSPQHF.

This clonotype was seen many times. The chain joins TRBV29-1 to TRBJ1-1; D is ambiguous. V gave up 3 bases and J gave up 0 bases, with 8 bases separating them. The CDR3 runs to 13 residues. Germline V gene sequence: CDR1 SQVTM, CDR2 ANQGSEA. Here the CDR3 DNA reads TGCAGCGTTGACTCCTTTTTGAACACTGAAGCTTTCTTT. Translated: CSVDSFLNTEAFF.

Concerning this clonotype itself: This may be a read error, as it is one base from a much larger clone. The chain has TRBV2 and TRBJ2-4; 11 bases line up with TRBD2. The V gene's germline CDR1 is SNHLY and CDR2 FYNNEI. This CDR3 contains 17 residues. This chain's CDR3 is CVSSSSTSGIAKNIQYF. CDR3 DNA sequence: TGTGTCAGCAGTTCGTCGACTAGCGGGATAGCCAAAAACATTCAGTACTTC.

This clonotype occurred many times. CDR3 in DNA: TGTGCCAGCTCCCAAAGGGTATTGACAGGGGAGACCTACGAGCAGTACTTC. It specifies CASSQRVLTGETYEQYF. The chain links TRBV19 to TRBJ2-7; 8 bases fit TRBD1. The CDR3 runs 17 residues. CDR1 and CDR2 from the germline V gene are LNHDA and SQIVND (reference sequence). V lost 9 bases, J lost 2 bases, and 18 bases stayed unmatched.

This clonotype was seen at least ten times. CDR3 region: CASSHGQQETQYF. CDR3 coding DNA: TGTGCCAGCAGCCACGGACAGCAAGAGACCCAGTACTTC. V is TRBV11-2 and J is TRBJ2-5, with D possibly TRBD1 on 6 matching bases. This CDR3 region has 13 residues. V was pared by 5 bases and J by 2 bases, with 9 bases between. CDR1 SGHAT and CDR2 FQNNGV come from the germline V gene.

This clonotype was recorded many times. CDR3 region: CASSPPTRTGELFF. CDR3 DNA: TGTGCCAGCAGTCCCCCGACTAGGACCGGGGAGCTGTTTTTT. The V call is TRBV28, the J call TRBJ2-2, with D tentatively TRBD2 (6 bases). CDR3 size: 14 residues. CDR1 and CDR2 (germline): MDHEN, SYDVKM. The germline V and J ends were trimmed by 5 bases and 5 bases, with 12 bases remaining between them.

This clonotype was recorded at least ten times. CDR3 nucleotides: TGCGCCAGCAGTGGGTGGAGGGAGGAGACCCAGTACTTC. This gives the protein CASSGWREETQYF. This rearrangement joins TRBV10-1 to TRBJ2-5, with D tentatively TRBD2 (6 bases). Germline CDR1 and CDR2: WNHNN and SYGVQD (reference sequence). This CDR3 has 13 amino acids. V was cut by 4 bases and J by 5 bases, with 11 bases left in between.

Many counts were recorded for this clonotype. The chain employs TRBV30 and TRBJ1-4; D not resolved. V was trimmed by 0 bases and J by 7 bases, leaving 12 bases between them. Germline V CDR1 and CDR2: GTSNPN, SVGIG (reference sequence). This CDR3 comprises 14 residues. CDR3 region: CAWSVRGRGEKLFF. DNA of the CDR3: TGTGCCTGGAGTGTACGGGGAAGAGGTGAAAAACTGTTTTTT.

This clonotype was counted ten times or more. The rearrangement uses TRBV7-2 and TRBJ2-7; weak D call: TRBD1 (6 bases). Germline V CDR1 and CDR2: SGHTA, FQGNSA. This CDR3 has 14 residues. Trimming took off 6 bases at V and 5 bases at J, with 17 bases between the two ends. This CDR3 is CASSRQTGFNEQYF. CDR3 DNA: TGTGCCAGCAGTCGTCAAACAGGGTTCAACGAGCAGTACTTC.

The DNA for the CDR3 is TGTGCCAGCAGCGGAGGTTTAGGCGGATCCTGGCCTAGCAATCAGCCCCAGCATTTT. Translated: CASSGGLGGSWPSNQPQHF. The V call is TRBV6-1, the J call TRBJ1-5; no clear D gene. CDR1 is MNHNS, CDR2 SASEGT, per germline. The CDR3 is 19 residues long. V dropped 6 bases and J dropped 0 bases, with 24 bases sitting between them.

This chain uses TRBV9 with TRBJ2-7; TRBD2 matches at 9 bases. The CDR3 spans 16 residues. Trimming removed 3 bases from V and 1 base from J; junction bases left unmatched: 8. Germline V lookup: CDR1 SGDLS, CDR2 YYNGEE. The CDR3 spells CASSGISGSGSYEQYF. In DNA, the CDR3 is TGTGCCAGCAGCGGGATTAGCGGGAGCGGATCCTACGAGCAGTACTTC.

The rearrangement links TRBV3-1 to TRBJ2-1; 8 nucleotides align to TRBD2. Trimming cost V 6 bases and J 8 bases; bases outside gene matches: 12. Germline values: CDR1 LGHDT, CDR2 YNNKEL (reference sequence). The CDR3 spans 15 residues. In nucleotides, the CDR3 is TGTGCCAGCAGTCTCGGGGGGGGATCGATGCATGAGCAGTTCTTC. This codes for CASSLGGGSMHEQFF.

This clonotype was recorded many times. V gene TRBV11-2 combines with J gene TRBJ1-6; 7 bases match TRBD1. The CDR3 totals 14 residues. Germline CDR1 is SGHAT and CDR2 is FQNNGV. V was clipped by 3 bases and J by 6 bases; unmatched bases: 2. This CDR3 reads CASSFYRGNSPLHF. For the CDR3, the DNA is TGTGCCAGCAGCTTTTACAGGGGTAATTCACCCCTCCACTTT.

This clonotype came up many times. The DNA of the CDR3 is TGCGCCAGCAGCTTGGGGTCTAGCGGAGGATACCAAGAGACCCAGTACTTC. Translating gives CASSLGSSGGYQETQYF. The chain couples TRBV5-1 to TRBJ2-5; 7 bases align to TRBD2. This CDR3 has 17 amino acids. Germline V gene lookup returns CDR1 SGHRS and CDR2 YFSETQ. Losses at the gene ends were 0 bases for V and 0 bases for J; bases not matched to a gene: 8.